The TCR beta chain described here comes from a study of blood T cells in healthy people across ages. Sample-barcoded 5' priming and a J-beta primer mix drove a second PCR of roughly 6 to 12 cycles. TCRdb redid the calling of the 5' RACE reads with MiXCR, one entry per CDR3 protein. This table has 550,000 to 750,000 distinct CDR3 sequences, around 21% appearing once. The V end was cut by 6 bases, the J end by 4 bases, with 15 bases between. Germline V gives CDR1 MDHEN, CDR2 SYDVKM. This CDR3 has 14 amino acids. This clonotype originated in an older man in good health. The chain has TRBV28 and TRBJ2-5; possible D gene TRBD2, 5 bases. The sequencing sample was made of blood. The CDR3 sequence: CASSSGVVSETQYF. CDR3 DNA: TGTGCCAGCAGCTCCGGGGTGGTTTCAGAGACCCAGTACTTC.